This is a list of T cell receptor beta chains from one sample in a study of Ad26.COV2.S vaccination and SARS-CoV-2 variants. TCRdb's table, derived via immunoSEQ multiplex PCR, lists solely in-frame clones and lacks some. The table has hundreds of thousands of clones, more than 70% seen once. The sample here was peripheral blood, taken in a trial of Ad26.COV2.S vaccine versus placebo. Every receptor here comes from a person aged 18-65 years who received the Ad26.COV2.S COVID-19 vaccine or a placebo. CDR3s include the opening cysteine and the closing phenylalanine or tryptophan. A D gene is named only where the DNA matches it firmly. Size tells how often a clone was seen (once, few, many) or the class of an expanded clone, and some rows leave it out.

v_gene	len	d_gene	j_gene	abundance	CDR3nt	CDR3aa
TRBV30	14	NA	TRBJ2-3	NA	TGTGCCTGGAGTTTTTCTAGTCGCACAGATACGCAGTATTTT	CAWSFSSRTDTQYF
TRBV3-1/TRBV3-2	16	TRBD1	TRBJ2-4	NA	TGTGCCAGCAGCCAAGCCCCGGACAGGGGCAGGGACATTCAGTACTTC	CASSQAPDRGRDIQYF
TRBV6-5	14	NA	TRBJ1-5	few	TGTGCCAGCAGCTCCGGAGCAAACTATCAGCCCCAGCATTTT	CASSSGANYQPQHF
TRBV30	15	NA	TRBJ1-1	NA	TGTGCCTGGAGGGGGGCGGGCGGCCTGAACACTGAAGCTTTCTTT	CAWRGAGGLNTEAFF
TRBV19	13	NA	TRBJ1-1	NA	TGTGCCAGTAGTATCTCACCGAACACTGAAGCTTTCTTT	CASSISPNTEAFF
TRBV6-4	13	NA	TRBJ2-1	once	TGTGCCAGCAGTAAGCGGGTAAGCAATGAGCAGTTCTTC	CASSKRVSNEQFF
TRBV7-9	15	NA	TRBJ1-1	NA	TGTGCCAGCAGCCTAGACTTCACAGGTGAATCCGAAGCTTTCTTT	CASSLDFTGESEAFF
TRBV7-9	13	NA	TRBJ2-7	NA	TGTGCCAGCAGCTCTATTCAGGGACACGAGCAGTACTTC	CASSSIQGHEQYF
TRBV25-1	16	NA	TRBJ1-1	NA	TGTGCCAGCAGTGAATATGGAAGGGCGGGGAGGACTGAAGCTTTCTTT	CASSEYGRAGRTEAFF
TRBV12-3/TRBV12-4	13	NA	TRBJ1-6	NA	TGTGCCAGCAGTTTAGCGGCTATATCACCCCTCCACTTT	CASSLAAISPLHF
TRBV4-3	21	TRBD2	TRBJ2-6	NA	TGCGCCAGCAGCCAAGTATGGGGACTAGCGGGGGGATTCTCTGGGGCCAACGTCCTGACTTTC	CASSQVWGLAGGFSGANVLTF
TRBV6-5	15	NA	TRBJ1-3	NA	TGTGCCAGCAGTTACTCGGAGGGGTTGGGAAACACCATATATTTT	CASSYSEGLGNTIYF
TRBV3-1/TRBV3-2	15	NA	TRBJ1-4	once	TGTGCCAGCAGCCAAGGGCTGGGCCTGAATGAAAAACTGTTTTTT	CASSQGLGLNEKLFF
TRBV7-2	15	TRBD2	TRBJ2-2	once	TGTGCCAGCAGCTCCACTAGCGGGAGGGCCGGGGAGCTGTTTTTT	CASSSTSGRAGELFF